This TCR beta chain is from a study of blood T cell repertoires in COVID-19. Overall study: Specimens from acute and convalescent COVID-19 originated in the United States, Italy and Spain.

Methods used by the authors: Cell counts per sample came from amplifying reference gene primers. Profiling relied on immunoSEQ multiplex PCR, and the TCRdb table lists in-frame clones only, not all of them. The DNA was the basis for D and trimming; V, J and clone size are from that table. The data show about 200,000 clones, around 80% seen once. The V and J ends lost 2 bases and 5 bases, in that order; junction bases with no gene match: 26. Germline CDR1 reads MDHEN; CDR2 reads SYDVKM. The CDR3 is made up of 23 amino acids. V gene TRBV28 combines with J gene TRBJ2-7; the match to TRBD2 covers 14 bases. Input material: peripheral blood. The TCR originated in a woman between 70 and 85 years old with acute or convalescent COVID-19. CDR3 DNA: TGTGCCAGCAGTTTACGGGCAGGGGGCAAACTCCATCAGGGGACTAGCGGGAGCCACGAGCAGTACTTC. Its translation: CASSLRAGGKLHQGTSGSHEQYF.